These 16 T cell receptor beta chains share one sample of origin, sequenced in a study of beta chain features in type 1 diabetes. Reverse transcription of all isolated RNA meant that expressed TCRB transcripts were sequenced. Assay: immunoSEQ multiplex PCR; the TCRdb copy retains only in-frame clones and omits some. The repertoire holds approximately 470,000 clones, with 30% as singletons. The sequenced sample consisted of naive CD4+ T cells from blood. The receptors were gathered from a man between 18 and 29 years old in good health.

This clone was counted only a few times. The J gene is TRBJ2-1, the V gene TRBV30, with 12 bases fitting TRBD2. This CDR3 has 15 amino acids. Trimming cost V 5 bases and J 7 bases; bases outside gene matches: 9. In germline, CDR1 is GTSNPN, CDR2 SVGIG (reference sequence). This CDR3 reads CAWAGTSGLRNEQFF. In nucleotides, the CDR3 is TGTGCCTGGGCGGGGACTAGCGGGTTGCGAAATGAGCAGTTCTTC.

This chain connects TRBV4-1 to TRBJ2-7; 11 bases fit TRBD2. With V trimmed by 5 bases and J by 3 bases, 21 bases remained unmatched. This CDR3 is built from 20 residues. The germline V gene encodes CDR1 MGHRA and CDR2 YSYEKL. The CDR3 DNA reads as TGCGCCAGCAGCTTCGAGTCAGGGCTAGCGGGAGGTCTACCGCTCTACGAGCAGTACTTC. It yields the protein CASSFESGLAGGLPLYEQYF.

The rearrangement joins TRBV11-2 to TRBJ2-1; D perhaps matches TRBD2 (6 bases). This CDR3 region has 16 residues. Between the trimmed V and J ends, which lost 5 bases and 0 bases, there was a span of 14 bases. Germline CDR1 is SGHAT and CDR2 is FQNNGV. The CDR3 DNA reads as TGTGCCAGCAGCCTTTCGGCGGGGAGCTCCTACAATGAGCAGTTCTTC. Its translation is CASSLSAGSSYNEQFF.

The chain combines TRBV30 with TRBJ2-7; no clear D gene. The CDR3 spans 13 residues. Germline-derived CDR1 and CDR2 are GTSNPN and SVGIG (reference sequence). Trimming shortened V by 1 base and J by 2 bases, and 9 bases separated the two germline ends. CDR3 sequence: CAWSGGRAYEQYF. In DNA form, the CDR3 reads TGTGCCTGGAGTGGCGGACGGGCCTACGAGCAGTACTTC.

This sequence joins TRBV6-5 and TRBJ1-2; D not certain. Germline V gene sequence: CDR1 MNHEY, CDR2 SVGAGI. V lost 5 bases to trimming and J lost 2 bases, with 12 bases between them. The CDR3 is 14 residues long. The chain's CDR3 is CASSRERANYGYTF. The CDR3 DNA reads TGTGCCAGCAGTCGTGAGAGGGCCAACTATGGCTACACCTTC.

CDR3 coding DNA: TGTGCCAGTAGTCCGTACGACAGGGGGAAAAACATTCAGTACTTC. Encoded protein: CASSPYDRGKNIQYF. The V and J genes are TRBV19 and TRBJ2-4; 9 bases align to TRBD1. Per germline, CDR1 LNHDA and CDR2 SQIVND (reference sequence). V trimming: 5 bases; J trimming: 4 bases; junction bases outside the gene matches: 6. This CDR3 is 15 amino acids long.

The chain couples TRBV4-3 to TRBJ2-7; the D is unclear. This CDR3 spans 13 amino acids. The V gene lost 1 base and the J gene lost 2 bases, with 6 bases spanning the gap. In germline, CDR1 is LGHNA, CDR2 YSLEER. The DNA for the CDR3 is TGCGCCAGCAGCCAAGCGGGCGCCTACGAGCAGTACTTC. Protein product: CASSQAGAYEQYF.

This rearrangement joins TRBV7-2 to TRBJ2-1, with 7 bases identical to TRBD2. The CDR3 runs 13 residues. V trimming: 3 bases; J trimming: 10 bases; junction bases outside the gene matches: 6. Germline V CDR1 and CDR2: SGHTA, FQGNSA. CDR3 sequence reads: CASSFLTSPEQFF. DNA of the CDR3: TGTGCCAGCAGCTTTTTGACTAGCCCCGAGCAGTTCTTC.

The chain links TRBV9 to TRBJ1-2; 9 bases match TRBD1. The trim removed 2 bases at V and 7 bases at J, leaving 9 bases unmatched. The CDR3 sequence is 15 residues long. From germline, CDR1 is SGDLS and CDR2 YYNGEE. CDR3 residues: CASSVEGQGYSGYTF. DNA of the CDR3: TGTGCCAGCAGCGTTGAGGGACAGGGCTATAGTGGCTACACCTTC.

V and J are TRBV2 and TRBJ2-3, with D possibly called TRBD1 or TRBD2 (5 bases each). This CDR3 region has 13 residues. Looked up from germline, CDR1 is SNHLY and CDR2 is FYNNEI. Between the trimmed V and J ends, which lost 6 bases and 0 bases, there was a span of 7 bases. The CDR3 reads CASRWDSTDTQYF. The CDR3 DNA reads as TGTGCCAGCAGGTGGGACAGCACAGATACGCAGTATTTT. The full variable domain, in which reference TRBV2 and TRBJ2-3 provide the parts outside the CDR3, is EPEVTQTPSHQVTQMGQEVILRCVPISNHLYFYWYRQILGQKVEFLVSFYNNEISEKSEIFDDQFSVERPDGSNFTLKIRSTKLEDSAMYFCASRWDSTDTQYFGPGTRLTVL.

This clone has a handful of counts. The chain is built from TRBV10-3 and TRBJ1-1; D remains unclear. This CDR3 comprises 13 residues. Germline V gives CDR1 ENHRY, CDR2 SYGVKD. Between the trimmed V and J ends, which lost 4 bases and 11 bases, there was a span of 17 bases. The CDR3 DNA is TGTGCCATCAGTGGGGAGCGGGCCCAGCGGGCTTTCTTT. It codes for CAISGERAQRAFF.

The chain couples TRBV5-1 to TRBJ2-3; D possibly corresponds to TRBD2 (6 bases). Germline assignment: CDR1 SGHRS and CDR2 YFSETQ. The CDR3 contains 16 residues. Trimming took 1 base from V and 2 from J, leaving 14 bases between them. This chain's CDR3 is CASSLISSGPTDTQYF. The CDR3 DNA sequence: TGCGCCAGCAGCTTGATTTCAAGCGGGCCCACAGATACGCAGTATTTT.

The genes are TRBV4-3 and TRBJ2-3; the D is unclear. The CDR3 loop spans 13 amino acids. Germline V CDR1 and CDR2: LGHNA, YSLEER. V was trimmed by 4 bases and J by 5 bases, leaving 10 bases between them. The chain's CDR3 is CASSRERRDTQYF. The CDR3 region has the DNA TGCGCCAGCAGCCGAGAGCGCCGAGATACGCAGTATTTT.

This clone was counted a single time. V and J are TRBV7-8 and TRBJ1-1; tentative D call: TRBD1 (6 bases). Germline values: CDR1 SGHVS, CDR2 FQNEAQ. This CDR3 is 15 amino acids long. Trimming took 5 bases from V and 6 from J, leaving 19 bases between them. Here the CDR3 reads CASSTNRARGAEAFF. In DNA form, the CDR3 reads TGTGCCAGCAGCACAAACAGGGCGAGGGGTGCTGAAGCTTTCTTT.

This clone was recorded at least ten times. The chain uses TRBV7-9 and TRBJ1-1; 8 bases are a match to TRBD1. V shed 5 bases, J shed 5 bases, and the junction held 4 bases outside the gene matches. The germline V gene has CDR1 SEHNR and CDR2 FQNEAQ (reference sequence). The CDR3 is made up of 13 amino acids. The CDR3 is CASSGQGGTEAFF. The CDR3 region has the DNA TGTGCCAGCAGCGGACAGGGAGGAACTGAAGCTTTCTTT.

On this clone itself: The conserved phenylalanine or tryptophan is not found at the CDR3 terminus, so this likely reflects a read error. This chain uses TRBV29-1 with TRBJ2-7; 9 bases are a match to TRBD2. Germline trimming cut 4 bases from V and 3 bases from J; bases unmatched to any gene: 7. There are 14 residues in the CDR3. Germline-derived CDR1 and CDR2 are SQVTM and ANQGSEA. CDR3 nucleotides: TGCAGCGTTGCGACTAGCGGTCCTTACTACGAGCAGTACCTC. Translating gives CSVATSGPYYEQYL.